The present entry profiles one T cell receptor beta chain with its context. Its antigen is not known. This entry belongs to a study of shared clonotypes between healthy human individuals. Caucasian adults living in Nashville, Tennessee, provided all samples. Study outcomes and limitations: Compared with memory subsets, naive subsets generally had larger estimated richness. Four donors held about 5% of naive CD4 clonotypes in common.

This table comes from immunoSEQ multiplex PCR, and its TCRdb copy is limited to in-frame clones, with some not included. The sample has approximately 980,000 clones, less than 85% seen once; the top ten hold nearly 1.5%. Sequencing used memory CD4+ T cells sorted from blood. Sample subset: CD45RA-negative fraction. The TCR comes from a man aged 18 to 35 in good health.

The CDR3 DNA reads as TGTGCCAGCTCACCACGTCGGTACGAGCAGTACTTC. Protein product: CASSPRRYEQYF. The chain combines TRBV18 with TRBJ2-7, with D hard to call. The CDR3 spans 12 residues. The V gene lost 1 base and the J gene lost 4 bases, with 5 bases spanning the gap. Germline V gene sequence: CDR1 KGHSH, CDR2 LQKENI.